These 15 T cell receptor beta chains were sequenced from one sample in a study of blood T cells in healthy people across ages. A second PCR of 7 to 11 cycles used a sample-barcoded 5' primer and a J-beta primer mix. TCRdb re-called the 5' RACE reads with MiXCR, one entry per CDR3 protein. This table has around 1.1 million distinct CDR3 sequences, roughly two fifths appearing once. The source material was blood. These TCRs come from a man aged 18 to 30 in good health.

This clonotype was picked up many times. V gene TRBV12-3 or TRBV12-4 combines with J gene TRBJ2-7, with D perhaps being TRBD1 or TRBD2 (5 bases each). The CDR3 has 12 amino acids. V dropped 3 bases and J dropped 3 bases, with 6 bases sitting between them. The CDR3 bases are TGTGCCAGCAGTTTTGGGGGCTACGAGCAGTACTTC. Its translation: CASSFGGYEQYF.

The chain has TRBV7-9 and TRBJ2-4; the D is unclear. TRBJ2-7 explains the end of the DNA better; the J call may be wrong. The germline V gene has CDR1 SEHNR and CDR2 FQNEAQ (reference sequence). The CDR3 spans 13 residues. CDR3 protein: CASSLDPITEQYF. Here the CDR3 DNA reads TGTGCCAGCAGCTTAGATCCAATCACCGAGCAGTACTTC.

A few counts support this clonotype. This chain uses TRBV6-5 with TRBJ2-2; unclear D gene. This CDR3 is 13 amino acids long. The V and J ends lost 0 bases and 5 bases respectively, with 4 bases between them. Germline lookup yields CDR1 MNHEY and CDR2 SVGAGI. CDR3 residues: CASSYSPTGELFF. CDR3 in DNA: TGTGCCAGCAGTTACTCGCCTACCGGGGAGCTGTTTTTT.

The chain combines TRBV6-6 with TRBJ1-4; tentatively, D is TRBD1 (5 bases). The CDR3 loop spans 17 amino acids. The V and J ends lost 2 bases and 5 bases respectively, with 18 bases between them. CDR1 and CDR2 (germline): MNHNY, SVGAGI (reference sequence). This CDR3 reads CASSYPQEGRLNEKLFF. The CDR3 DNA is TGTGCCAGCAGTTACCCACAGGAGGGCCGGCTGAATGAAAAACTGTTTTTT.

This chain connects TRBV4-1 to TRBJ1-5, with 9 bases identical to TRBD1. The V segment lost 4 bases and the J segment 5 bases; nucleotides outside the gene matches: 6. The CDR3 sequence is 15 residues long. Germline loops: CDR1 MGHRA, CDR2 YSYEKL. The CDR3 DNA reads TGCGCCAGCAGCCCAGGGACAGGGCCATATCAGCCCCAGCATTTT. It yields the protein CASSPGTGPYQPQHF.

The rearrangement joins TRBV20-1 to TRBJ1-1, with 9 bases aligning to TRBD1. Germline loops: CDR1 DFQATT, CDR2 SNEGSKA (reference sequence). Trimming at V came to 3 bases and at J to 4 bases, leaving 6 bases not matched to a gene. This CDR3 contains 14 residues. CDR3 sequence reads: CSASEGQGGTEAFF. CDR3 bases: TGCAGTGCTAGCGAGGGACAGGGTGGCACTGAAGCTTTCTTT.

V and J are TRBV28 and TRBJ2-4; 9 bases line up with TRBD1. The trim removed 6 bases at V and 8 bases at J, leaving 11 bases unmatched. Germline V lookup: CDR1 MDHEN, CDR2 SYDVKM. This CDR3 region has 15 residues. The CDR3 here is CASRNRGHGFDIQYF. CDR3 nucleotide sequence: TGTGCCAGCAGGAACAGGGGGCATGGATTCGACATTCAGTACTTC.

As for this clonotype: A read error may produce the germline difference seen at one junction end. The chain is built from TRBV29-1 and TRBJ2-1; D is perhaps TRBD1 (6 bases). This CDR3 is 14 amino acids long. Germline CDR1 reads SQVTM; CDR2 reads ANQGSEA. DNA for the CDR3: TGCGGCGTTAAGACCCCACAGGGAAACAATGAGCAGTTCTTC. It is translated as CGVKTPQGNNEQFF.

The CDR3 region has the DNA TGTGCCAGCAGTGCGAAACAGGGGAACTATGGCTACACCTTC. This codes for CASSAKQGNYGYTF. The chain employs TRBV27 and TRBJ1-2, with 7 bases matching TRBD1. This CDR3 is built from 14 residues. Looked up from germline, CDR1 is MNHEY and CDR2 is SMNVEV (reference sequence). Losses at the gene ends were 5 bases for V and 2 bases for J; bases not matched to a gene: 5.

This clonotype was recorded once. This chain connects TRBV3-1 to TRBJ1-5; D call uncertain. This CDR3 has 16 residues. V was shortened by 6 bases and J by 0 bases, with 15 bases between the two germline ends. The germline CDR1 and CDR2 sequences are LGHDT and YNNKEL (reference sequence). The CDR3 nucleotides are TGTGCCAGCAGTCCCGGGTCTCTCGATAGCAATCAGCCCCAGCATTTT. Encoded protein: CASSPGSLDSNQPQHF.

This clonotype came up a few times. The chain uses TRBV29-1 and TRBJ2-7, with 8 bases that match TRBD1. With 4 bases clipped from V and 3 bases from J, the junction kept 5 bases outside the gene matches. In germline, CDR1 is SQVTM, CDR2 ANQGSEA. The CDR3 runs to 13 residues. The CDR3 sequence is CSVGDRGDYEQYF. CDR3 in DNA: TGCAGCGTTGGAGACAGGGGCGACTACGAGCAGTACTTC.

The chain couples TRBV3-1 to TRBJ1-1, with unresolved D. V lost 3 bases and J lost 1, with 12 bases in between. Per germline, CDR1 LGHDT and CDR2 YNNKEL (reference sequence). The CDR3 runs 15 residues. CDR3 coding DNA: TGTGCCAGCAGCCATACTGCAGTTGCGAACACTGAAGCTTTCTTT. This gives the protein CASSHTAVANTEAFF.

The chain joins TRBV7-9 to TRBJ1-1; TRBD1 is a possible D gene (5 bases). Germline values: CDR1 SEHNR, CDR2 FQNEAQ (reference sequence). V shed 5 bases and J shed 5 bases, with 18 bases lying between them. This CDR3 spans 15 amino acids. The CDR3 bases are TGTGCCAGCAGCGCCCTCCTGGGGGAGGGGACTGAAGCTTTCTTT. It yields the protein CASSALLGEGTEAFF. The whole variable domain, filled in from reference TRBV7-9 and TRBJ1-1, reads DTGVSQNPRHKITKRGQNVTFRCDPISEHNRLYWYRQTLGQGPEFLTYFQNEAQLEKSRLLSDRFSAERPKGSFSTLEIQRTEQGDSAMYLCASSALLGEGTEAFFGQGTRLTVV.

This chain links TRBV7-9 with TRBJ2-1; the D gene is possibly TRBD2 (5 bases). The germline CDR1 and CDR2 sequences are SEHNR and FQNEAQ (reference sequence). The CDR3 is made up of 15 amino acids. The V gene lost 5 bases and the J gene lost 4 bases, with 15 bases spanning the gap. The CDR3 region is CASSHPGEGYNEQFF. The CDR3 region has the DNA TGTGCCAGCAGCCACCCGGGTGAGGGATACAATGAGCAGTTCTTC.

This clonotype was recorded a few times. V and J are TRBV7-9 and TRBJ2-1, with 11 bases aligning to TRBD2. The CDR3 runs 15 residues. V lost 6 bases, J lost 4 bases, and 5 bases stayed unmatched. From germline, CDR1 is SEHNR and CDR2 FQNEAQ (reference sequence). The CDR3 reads CASRNGTSGYNEQFF. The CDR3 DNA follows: TGTGCCAGCAGAAACGGGACTAGCGGATACAATGAGCAGTTCTTC.